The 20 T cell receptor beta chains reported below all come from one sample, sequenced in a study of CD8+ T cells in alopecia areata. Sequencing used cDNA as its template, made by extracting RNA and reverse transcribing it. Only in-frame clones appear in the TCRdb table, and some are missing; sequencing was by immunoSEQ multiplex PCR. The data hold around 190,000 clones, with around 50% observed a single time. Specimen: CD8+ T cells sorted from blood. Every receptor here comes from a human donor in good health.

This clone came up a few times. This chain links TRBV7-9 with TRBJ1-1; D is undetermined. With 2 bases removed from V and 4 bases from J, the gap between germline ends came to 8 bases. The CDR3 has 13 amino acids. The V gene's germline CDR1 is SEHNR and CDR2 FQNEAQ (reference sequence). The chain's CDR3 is CASSLNPVTEAFF. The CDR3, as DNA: TGTGCCAGCAGCTTAAATCCGGTCACTGAAGCTTTCTTT.

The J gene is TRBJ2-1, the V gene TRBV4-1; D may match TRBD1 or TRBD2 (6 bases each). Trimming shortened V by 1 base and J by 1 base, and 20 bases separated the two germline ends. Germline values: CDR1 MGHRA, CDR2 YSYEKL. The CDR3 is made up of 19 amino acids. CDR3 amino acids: CASSQVGTVGGLSYNEQFF. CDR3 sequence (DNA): TGCGCCAGCAGCCAAGTTGGGACTGTTGGGGGGCTATCCTACAATGAGCAGTTCTTC.

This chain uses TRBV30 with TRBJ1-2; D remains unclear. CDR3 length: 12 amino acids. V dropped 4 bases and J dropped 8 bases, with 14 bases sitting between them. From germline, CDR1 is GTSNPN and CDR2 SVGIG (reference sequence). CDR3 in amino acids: CAWTPPESGYTF. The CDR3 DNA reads TGTGCCTGGACACCCCCTGAGTCGGGCTACACCTTC.

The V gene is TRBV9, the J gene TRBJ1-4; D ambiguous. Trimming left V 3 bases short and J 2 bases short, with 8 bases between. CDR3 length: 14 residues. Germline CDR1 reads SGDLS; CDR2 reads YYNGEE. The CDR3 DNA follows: TGTGCCAGCAGCGAACAAGCGACTAATGAAAAACTGTTTTTT. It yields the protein CASSEQATNEKLFF.

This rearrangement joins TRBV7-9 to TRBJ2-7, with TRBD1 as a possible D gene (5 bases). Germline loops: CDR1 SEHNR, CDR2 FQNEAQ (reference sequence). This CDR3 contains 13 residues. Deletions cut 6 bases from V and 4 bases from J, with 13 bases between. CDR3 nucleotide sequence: TGTGCCAGCAGTTCGTCCCAGGGTTACGAGCAGTACTTC. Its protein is CASSSSQGYEQYF. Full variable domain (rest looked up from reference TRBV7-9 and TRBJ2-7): DTGVSQNPRHKITKRGQNVTFRCDPISEHNRLYWYRQTLGQGPEFLTYFQNEAQLEKSRLLSDRFSAERPKGSFSTLEIQRTEQGDSAMYLCASSSSQGYEQYFGPGTRLTVT.

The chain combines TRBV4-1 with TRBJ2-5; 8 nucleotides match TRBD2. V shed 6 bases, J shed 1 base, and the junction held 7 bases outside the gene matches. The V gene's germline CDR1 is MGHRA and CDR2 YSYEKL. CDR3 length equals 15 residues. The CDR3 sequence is CASSAERGSQETQYF. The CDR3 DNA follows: TGCGCCAGCAGTGCCGAGCGGGGGAGCCAAGAGACCCAGTACTTC.

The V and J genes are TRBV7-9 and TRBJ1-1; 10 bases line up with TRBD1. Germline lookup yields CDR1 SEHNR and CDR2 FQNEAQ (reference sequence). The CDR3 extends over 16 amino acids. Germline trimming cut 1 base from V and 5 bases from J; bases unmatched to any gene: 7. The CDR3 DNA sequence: TGTGCCAGCAGCTTAGGTCCAGGACAGGGGGGGACTGAAGCTTTCTTT. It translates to CASSLGPGQGGTEAFF. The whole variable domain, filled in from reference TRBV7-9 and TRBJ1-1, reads DTGVSQNPRHKITKRGQNVTFRCDPISEHNRLYWYRQTLGQGPEFLTYFQNEAQLEKSRLLSDRFSAERPKGSFSTLEIQRTEQGDSAMYLCASSLGPGQGGTEAFFGQGTRLTVV.

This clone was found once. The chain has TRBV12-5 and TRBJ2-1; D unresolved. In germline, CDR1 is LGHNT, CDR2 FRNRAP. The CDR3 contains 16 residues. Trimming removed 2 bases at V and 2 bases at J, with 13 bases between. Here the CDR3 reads CASGLRRGGTYNEQFF. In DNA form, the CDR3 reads TGTGCTAGTGGTTTGCGACGAGGCGGCACCTACAATGAGCAGTTCTTC.

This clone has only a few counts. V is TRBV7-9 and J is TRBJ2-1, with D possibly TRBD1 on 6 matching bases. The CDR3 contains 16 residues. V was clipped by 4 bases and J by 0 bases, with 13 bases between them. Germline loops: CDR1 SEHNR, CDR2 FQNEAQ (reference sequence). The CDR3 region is CASSSSRGHSYNEQFF. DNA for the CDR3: TGTGCCAGCAGCTCGTCGAGGGGACACTCCTACAATGAGCAGTTCTTC.

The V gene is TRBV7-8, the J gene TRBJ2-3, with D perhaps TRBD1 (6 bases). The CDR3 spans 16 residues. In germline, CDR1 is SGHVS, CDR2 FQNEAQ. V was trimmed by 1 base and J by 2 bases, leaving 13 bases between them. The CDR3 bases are TGTGCCAGCAGCTTAGGAGTAGGGGGTGACACAGATACGCAGTATTTT. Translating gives CASSLGVGGDTDTQYF.

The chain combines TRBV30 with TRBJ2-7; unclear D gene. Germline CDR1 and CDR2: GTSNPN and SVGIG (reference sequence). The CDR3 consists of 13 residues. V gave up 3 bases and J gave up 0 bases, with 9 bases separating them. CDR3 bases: TGTGCCTGGAGCCATTCAAGCTCCTACGAGCAGTACTTC. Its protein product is CAWSHSSSYEQYF.

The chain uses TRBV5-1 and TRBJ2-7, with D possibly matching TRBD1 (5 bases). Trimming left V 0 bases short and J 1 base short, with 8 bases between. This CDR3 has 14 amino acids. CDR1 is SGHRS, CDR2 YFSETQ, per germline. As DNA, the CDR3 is TGCGCCAGCAGCTTGGGCAGGGATTCCTACGAGCAGTACTTC. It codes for CASSLGRDSYEQYF.

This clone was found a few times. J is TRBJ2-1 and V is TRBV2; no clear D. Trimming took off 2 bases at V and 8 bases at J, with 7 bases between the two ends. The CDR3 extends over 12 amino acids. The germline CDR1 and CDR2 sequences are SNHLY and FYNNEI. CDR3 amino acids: CASSESGYEQFF. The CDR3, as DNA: TGTGCCAGCAGTGAATCCGGTTATGAGCAGTTCTTC.

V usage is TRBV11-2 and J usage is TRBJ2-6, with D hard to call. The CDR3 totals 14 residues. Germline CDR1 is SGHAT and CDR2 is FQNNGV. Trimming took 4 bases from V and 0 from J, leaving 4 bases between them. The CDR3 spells CASSSISGANVLTF. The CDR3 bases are TGTGCCAGCAGCTCCATCTCTGGGGCCAACGTCCTGACTTTC.

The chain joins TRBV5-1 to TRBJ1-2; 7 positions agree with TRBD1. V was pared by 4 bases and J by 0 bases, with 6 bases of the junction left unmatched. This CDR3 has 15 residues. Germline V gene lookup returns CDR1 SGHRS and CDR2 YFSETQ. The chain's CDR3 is CASSANRGANYGYTF. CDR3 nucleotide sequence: TGCGCCAGCAGCGCAAACAGGGGAGCTAACTATGGCTACACCTTC.

CDR3 sequence: CASSEARFIGAFF. The DNA of the CDR3 is TGTGCCAGCAGTGAAGCCCGTTTTATCGGAGCTTTCTTT. The rearrangement uses TRBV25-1 and TRBJ1-1; no definite D call. The germline V gene encodes CDR1 MGHDK and CDR2 SYGVNS. The V gene lost 2 bases and the J gene lost 10 bases, with 14 bases spanning the gap. The CDR3 extends over 13 amino acids.

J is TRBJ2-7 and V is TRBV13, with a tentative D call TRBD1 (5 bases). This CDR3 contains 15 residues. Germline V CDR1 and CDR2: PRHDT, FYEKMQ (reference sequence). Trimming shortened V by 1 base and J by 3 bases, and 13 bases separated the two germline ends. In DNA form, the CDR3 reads TGTGCCAGCAGCTTAGCTCTTGAAAGGGGCTACGAGCAGTACTTC. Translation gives CASSLALERGYEQYF.

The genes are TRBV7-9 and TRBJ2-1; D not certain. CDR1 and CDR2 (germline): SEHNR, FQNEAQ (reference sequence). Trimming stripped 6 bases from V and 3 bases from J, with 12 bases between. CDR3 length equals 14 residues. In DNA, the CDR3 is TGTGCCAGCAGGACCGGGTTCGACTACAATGAGCAGTTCTTC. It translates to CASRTGFDYNEQFF. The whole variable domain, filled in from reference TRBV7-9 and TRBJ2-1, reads DTGVSQNPRHKITKRGQNVTFRCDPISEHNRLYWYRQTLGQGPEFLTYFQNEAQLEKSRLLSDRFSAERPKGSFSTLEIQRTEQGDSAMYLCASRTGFDYNEQFFGPGTRLTVL.

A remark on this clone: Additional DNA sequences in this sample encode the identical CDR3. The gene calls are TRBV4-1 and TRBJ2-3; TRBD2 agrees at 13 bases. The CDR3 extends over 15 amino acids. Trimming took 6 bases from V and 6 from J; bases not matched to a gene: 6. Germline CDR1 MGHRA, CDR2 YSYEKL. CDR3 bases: TGCGCCAGCAGTCTCACTAGCGGGGGGGCGGATACGCAGTATTTT. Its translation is CASSLTSGGADTQYF.

The CDR3 bases are TGTGCCAGCAGCTTAGGCCTCCAAAGCTCCTACGAGCAGTACTTC. Amino acid sequence: CASSLGLQSSYEQYF. This chain connects TRBV13 to TRBJ2-7; no reliable D call. Trimming shortened V by 0 bases and J by 0 bases, and 9 bases separated the two germline ends. This CDR3 is 15 amino acids long. In germline, CDR1 is PRHDT, CDR2 FYEKMQ (reference sequence).